The sequence of this T cell receptor (beta chain) was determined in a study of neurological immune-mediated disorders. Findings of the study overall: One cluster of related CDR3 sequences contained, by phylogenetic grouping, the repertoires of 18 of 34 multiple sclerosis patients and formed a possible signature. The study found the most TCR clonal expansion in HTLV-1-associated myelopathy and the least in multiple sclerosis, below healthy controls.

Many counts were recorded for this clonotype. The antigen is not known. V was trimmed by 0 bases and J by 3 bases, leaving 12 bases between them. Germline V gene data show CDR1 as MNHEY and CDR2 as SVGAGI. This CDR3 has 15 residues. The starting material, 2 million PBMCs stored at -80 C, gave rise to the unsorted libraries. Template-switch 5'RACE cDNA synthesis added a 10-nucleotide unique molecular identifier. TCRdb itself ran the 5' RACE reads through MiXCR, one entry per CDR3 protein. The data hold 85,000 to 100,000 distinct CDR3 sequences, with 3% to 4.5% observed a single time. The chain has TRBV6-5 and TRBJ2-7, with D tentatively TRBD1 (7 bases). Sequences were obtained from PBMCs. The clonotype comes from a woman between 18 and 30 years old with multiple sclerosis. The DNA of the CDR3 is TGTGCCAGCAGTTACTCATCAGGGGGGTTCTACGAGCAGTACTTC. It encodes CASSYSSGGFYEQYF.